This TCR beta chain was identified during a study of T cell responses to AZD1222 COVID-19 vaccine. General study results and limits: Vaccination with two AZD1222 doses was followed by a rise in Spike-specific TCR breadth and depth. AZD1222 recipients seropositive at baseline numbered only five to seven. Reports indicate that nearly half of spike-specific TCRs are directed at unmutated variant regions. Dominant CD4 TCR responses targeted spike regions 160-218 and 743-854.

CDR1 and CDR2 (germline): SGHTA, FQGNSA. V was shortened by 3 bases and J by 5 bases, with 14 bases between the two germline ends. The CDR3 sequence is 16 residues long. Generated by immunoSEQ multiplex PCR, the TCRdb table keeps only in-frame clones and is missing some. The sample shows about 110,000 clones, approximately 90% of them seen only once. Of note for this clone: Antigen specificity is unknown.

The V gene is TRBV7-2, the J gene TRBJ1-6; weak D call: TRBD1 (6 bases). This receptor was identified in an adult in good health. The source material was peripheral blood, sampled on day 0 of MenACWY control vaccination. CDR3 sequence: CASSFSGAPNNSPLHF. CDR3 coding DNA: TGTGCCAGCAGCTTTTCGGGGGCGCCAAATAATTCACCCCTCCACTTT.